Detailed here is one TCR beta chain. Original processing notes: Estimates of nucleated cell counts were drawn from the amplification of reference gene primers. Some clones are missing from TCRdb's copy, which holds only in-frame ones; the method was immunoSEQ multiplex PCR. V and J calls and clone size come straight from that table; D and trimming were deduced from the DNA. Of 65,000 to 80,000 clones listed, 80% to 85% are singletons. This entry comes from a study of blood T cell repertoires in COVID-19. Background on the study: Donors in the United States, Italy and Spain gave samples during acute or convalescent COVID-19.

Per germline, CDR1 PRHDT and CDR2 FYEKMQ (reference sequence). The CDR3 is 15 amino acids. Trimming stripped 7 bases from V and 6 bases from J, with 22 bases between. The sequenced sample consisted of peripheral blood. This clonotype originated in a human donor in a cohort sampled during active COVID-19. The chain has TRBV13 and TRBJ2-7, with a weak D call TRBD1 (6 bases). DNA for the CDR3: TGTGCCAGCACCTTGTTGGGGGCAGCTACTCGCGAGCAGTACTTC. It is translated as CASTLLGAATREQYF. Full variable domain (rest looked up from reference TRBV13 and TRBJ2-7): AAGVIQSPRHLIKEKRETATLKCYPIPRHDTVYWYQQGPGQDPQFLISFYEKMQSDKGSIPDRFSAQQFSDYHSELNMSSLELGDSALYFCASTLLGAATREQYFGPGTRLTVT.